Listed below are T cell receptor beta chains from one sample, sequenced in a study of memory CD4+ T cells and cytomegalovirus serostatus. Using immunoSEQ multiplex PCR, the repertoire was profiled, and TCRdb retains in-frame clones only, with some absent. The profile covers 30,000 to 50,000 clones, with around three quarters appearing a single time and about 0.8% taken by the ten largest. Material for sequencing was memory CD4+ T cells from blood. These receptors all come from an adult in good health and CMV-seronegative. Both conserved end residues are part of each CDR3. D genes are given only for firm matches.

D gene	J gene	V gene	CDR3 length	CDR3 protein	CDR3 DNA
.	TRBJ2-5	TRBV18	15	CASSPPARSVETQYF	TGTGCCAGCTCACCACCGGCTAGATCGGTAGAGACCCAGTACTTC
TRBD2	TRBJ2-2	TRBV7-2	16	CASSDLLAGYTGELFF	TGTGCCAGCAGCGACCTACTAGCGGGGTACACCGGGGAGCTGTTTTTT
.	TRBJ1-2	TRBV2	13	CATSRGARYGYTF	TGTGCCACCTCGAGGGGCGCGCGCTATGGCTACACCTTC
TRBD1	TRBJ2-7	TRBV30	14	CACSGTAGSYEQYF	TGTGCCTGCTCCGGGACAGCAGGTTCCTACGAGCAGTACTTC
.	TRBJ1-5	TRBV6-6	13	CASSYDGRQPQHF	TGTGCCAGCAGTTACGATGGGCGTCAGCCCCAGCATTTT
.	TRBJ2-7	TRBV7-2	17	CASSLRSSPQRGYEQYF	TGTGCCAGCAGCTTGCGCTCCTCTCCGCAACGGGGCTACGAGCAGTACTTC
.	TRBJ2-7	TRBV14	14	CASSQGRAGHEQYF	TGTGCCAGCAGCCAAGGCCGAGCAGGGCACGAGCAGTACTTC
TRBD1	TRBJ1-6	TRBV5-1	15	CASSPTGGSDSPLHF	TGCGCCAGCAGCCCGACAGGGGGGAGTGATTCACCCCTCCACTTT
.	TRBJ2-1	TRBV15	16	CATSREGGVGGKGQFF	TGTGCCACCAGCAGAGAAGGGGGAGTGGGAGGCAAGGGGCAGTTCTTC
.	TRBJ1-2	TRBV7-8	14	CASSLEGTLYGYTF	TGTGCCAGCAGCTTAGAGGGGACACTTTATGGCTACACCTTC
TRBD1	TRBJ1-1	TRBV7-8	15	CASSSQGLVNTEAFF	TGTGCCAGCAGCTCACAGGGGCTGGTGAACACTGAAGCTTTCTTT
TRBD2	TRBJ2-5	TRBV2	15	CASSVTSGGEETQYF	TGTGCCAGCAGTGTGACTAGCGGGGGGGAAGAGACCCAGTACTTC
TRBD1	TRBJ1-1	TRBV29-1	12	CSVGDRGGEAFF	TGCAGCGTTGGGGACAGGGGGGGTGAAGCTTTCTTT
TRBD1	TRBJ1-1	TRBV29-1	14	CSAQTPGQATEAFF	TGCAGCGCCCAAACCCCGGGACAGGCAACTGAAGCTTTCTTT